A single sample is the source of the 2 T cell receptor beta chains below, sequenced in a study of T cell responses to AZD1222 COVID-19 vaccine (dated by TCRdb to about 2021). The sample's time point, from its label and the paper: about 28 days (+/-7) after the second vaccine dose. Library method: the immunoSEQ multiplex PCR assay. In its TCRdb copy, this immuneACCESS table keeps in-frame sequences only and misses some clones. Where compared with another copy, unresolved V genes explain less than half of these, and the others have no known cause. The table for this sample lists 110,000 or so clones; around 83% of them were counted only once. 3% of the sample is held by the ten biggest clonotypes. Sequencing was performed on peripheral blood, taken 28 days after the second AZD1222 dose. These receptors were obtained from an adult who received the AZD1222 COVID-19 vaccine.

The chain couples TRBV6-5 to TRBJ2-5, with D possibly TRBD1 on 6 matching bases. The CDR3 loop spans 14 amino acids. Per germline, CDR1 MNHEY and CDR2 SVGAGI. The V end lost 8 bases, the J end lost 4 bases, and 17 bases lay between the germline ends. The CDR3 region is CASSLGRGGETQYF. The CDR3 DNA reads TGTGCCAGCTCTCTGGGCCGAGGGGGAGAGACCCAGTACTTC.

The rearrangement links TRBV4-3 to TRBJ2-6, with D uncertain. V shed 0 bases and J shed 0 bases, with 9 bases lying between them. The CDR3 loop spans 17 amino acids. Germline V CDR1 and CDR2: LGHNA, YSLEER. The CDR3: CASSQDWQNSGANVLTF. Here the CDR3 DNA reads TGCGCCAGCAGCCAAGATTGGCAAAACTCTGGGGCCAACGTCCTGACTTTC.